This paragraph reports one TCR beta chain. What it recognizes is unknown. Data came from immunoSEQ multiplex PCR; TCRdb stores just in-frame clones and leaves some out. Among a few hundred thousand clones, about 90% were seen once, and the ten largest hold 12%. The data were taken from a study of cytomegalovirus exposure and HLA in healthy donors. Trimming left V 3 bases short and J 6 bases short, with 24 bases between. Germline CDR1 reads MDHEN; CDR2 reads SYDVKM. The CDR3 consists of 17 residues. General study points: Specificity of a few CMV-associated chains for CMV antigens was verified in vitro. According to the study, 150 to 200 TCR beta chains were cytomegalovirus-associated.

Sequenced material: PBMCs. The sequence was collected from a man younger than 35 in good health and CMV-seropositive. This chain uses TRBV28 with TRBJ2-7; the D gene is possibly TRBD1 (5 bases). The DNA for the CDR3 is TGTGCCAGCAGTTTGAAAATCTGGGCAGGGTTAACGGGCGAGCAGTACTTC. Residues: CASSLKIWAGLTGEQYF.